Below are 13 T cell receptor beta chains sequenced from a single sample in a study of human T cells and chemical hapten exposure. Using its own MiXCR run on the RACE reads, TCRdb lists one record per CDR3 protein. The sample shows 75,000 to 100,000 distinct CDR3 sequences, approximately 12% of them seen only once. Time point reported: patch test 1, 2 weeks after DPC sensitization. The treatment was: therapeutic diphenylcyclopropenone sensitization with weekly scalp DPC. The sample was whole blood, taken in connection with sensitization to the hapten diphenylcyclopropenone (DPC). The receptors stem from a woman in her fifties or sixties with alopecia areata. Some clones in this sample may be carry-over from other donors' samples.

This chain uses TRBV9 with TRBJ1-2; D unclear. The germline gives CDR1 SGDLS, CDR2 YYNGEE. The V end lost 4 bases, the J end lost 8 bases, and 21 bases lay between the germline ends. The CDR3 contains 15 residues. In DNA form, the CDR3 reads TGTGCCAGCAGCTACGAAGAGGGAACCCCCCGAGGCTACACCTTC. Translated, it gives CASSYEEGTPRGYTF.

The chain employs TRBV5-1 and TRBJ1-3; no clear D gene. CDR1 and CDR2 from the germline V gene are SGHRS and YFSETQ. This CDR3 is 15 amino acids long. V was clipped by 4 bases and J by 0 bases, with 11 bases between them. The CDR3 bases are TGCGCCAGCAGCGACGCTACGTCCTCTGGAAACACCATATATTTT. As protein: CASSDATSSGNTIYF.

This clonotype was found many times. This chain joins TRBV5-1 and TRBJ2-5, with D tentatively TRBD2 (7 bases). The V end was cut by 0 bases, the J end by 3 bases, with 12 bases between. The CDR3 is 15 residues long. Germline CDR1 is SGHRS and CDR2 is YFSETQ. The CDR3 DNA reads as TGCGCCAGCAGCTTGGGCGGGGGCCGCGAAGAGACCCAGTACTTC. Residues: CASSLGGGREETQYF.

This clonotype has a count of ten or more. This CDR3 is CASSPYPGQGVNEQFF. The CDR3 DNA reads as TGCGCCAGCAGCCCGTACCCGGGACAGGGGGTGAATGAGCAGTTCTTC. This chain connects TRBV4-1 to TRBJ2-1, with 11 bases aligning to TRBD1. Per the germline V gene, CDR1 is MGHRA and CDR2 is YSYEKL. The trim removed 4 bases at V and 7 bases at J, leaving 9 bases unmatched. This CDR3 has 16 residues.

A few counts support this clonotype. CDR3: CSGGTGSDYGYTF. In DNA form, the CDR3 reads TGCAGCGGAGGGACAGGGTCGGACTATGGCTACACCTTC. The gene calls are TRBV29-1 and TRBJ1-2; 9 bases fit TRBD1. Germline-derived CDR1 and CDR2 are SQVTM and ANQGSEA. The J segment lost 3 bases and the V segment lost 7 bases, leaving 6 bases of the junction unmatched. CDR3 length equals 13 residues.

This chain links TRBV5-4 with TRBJ1-2, with 7 bases identical to TRBD1. This CDR3 contains 13 residues. Per germline, CDR1 SGHNT and CDR2 YYREEE (reference sequence). V shed 3 bases, J shed 3 bases, and the junction held 2 bases outside the gene matches. In DNA form, the CDR3 reads TGTGCCAGCAGCTACGGGACAGACTATGGCTACACCTTC. This gives the protein CASSYGTDYGYTF.

Comments on this clonotype: A single base separates this from a much larger clone, so it may be a read error. Here the CDR3 DNA reads TGTGCCAGCAGTCACTCGGGGGAGCGCGAGCAGTACTTC. It is translated as CASSHSGEREQYF. V gene TRBV6-5 combines with J gene TRBJ2-7; maybe TRBD2 (6 bases). The length of the CDR3 is 13 residues. CDR1 is MNHEY, CDR2 SVGAGI, per germline.

This clonotype showed up many times. The chain recombines TRBV2 with TRBJ1-1, with no clear D. This CDR3 is 13 amino acids long. Trimming removed 7 bases from V and 0 bases from J, with 9 bases in between. CDR1 SNHLY and CDR2 FYNNEI come from the germline V gene. Written as DNA, the CDR3 is TGTGCCAGCATGAGGCAGATGAACACTGAAGCTTTCTTT. Translated, it gives CASMRQMNTEAFF.

The chain uses TRBV19 and TRBJ1-1; 8 bases agree with TRBD1. The CDR3 length is 16 residues. Per the germline V gene, CDR1 is LNHDA and CDR2 is SQIVND (reference sequence). V shed 6 bases and J 4 bases; nucleotides not matched to a gene: 13. The CDR3 DNA is TGTGCCAGTAGCCAAACCCCCCAGGGGGCGGCCACTGAAGCTTTCTTT. It translates to CASSQTPQGAATEAFF.

This clonotype was counted a few times. The DNA for the CDR3 is TGTGCCAGCAGCCAAGGGGACAGTCAGCATTTT. It yields the protein CASSQGDSQHF. This chain uses TRBV3-1 with TRBJ1-5, with 7 bases aligning to TRBD1. Germline V gene data show CDR1 as LGHDT and CDR2 as YNNKEL (reference sequence). Trimming cost V 1 base and J 13 bases; bases outside gene matches: 1. The length of the CDR3 is 11 residues. Complete variable domain (other parts from reference TRBV3-1 and TRBJ1-5): DTAVSQTPKYLVTQMGNDKSIKCEQNLGHDTMYWYKQDSKKFLKIMFSYNNKELIINETVPNRFSPKSPDKAHLNLHINSLELGDSAVYFCASSQGDSQHFGDGTRLSIL.

In this sample, this clonotype turned up many times. The chain links TRBV7-9 to TRBJ2-4, with D tentatively TRBD1 (5 bases). Trimming took off 5 bases at V and 1 base at J, with 12 bases between the two ends. The CDR3 is 15 amino acids. CDR1 is SEHNR and CDR2 is FQNEAQ in the germline V gene (reference sequence). This chain's CDR3 is CASSRRDWAKNIQYF. The DNA for the CDR3 is TGTGCCAGCAGCCGCAGGGATTGGGCCAAAAACATTCAGTACTTC.

This clonotype was recorded many times. The chain carries TRBV7-2 and TRBJ1-2, with 8 bases identical to TRBD1. The germline V gene has CDR1 SGHTA and CDR2 FQGNSA. The V gene end was trimmed by 4 bases and the J gene end by 2 bases; junction bases not matched to a gene: 6. This CDR3 is 15 amino acids long. The chain's CDR3 is CASSSPAGGNYGYTF. CDR3 DNA: TGTGCCAGCAGCTCCCCGGCAGGGGGCAACTATGGCTACACCTTC.

There are a few counts of this clonotype. The chain carries TRBV19 and TRBJ2-5; possibly TRBD2 for D (6 bases). V was cut by 5 bases and J by 9 bases, with 13 bases left in between. Germline CDR1 LNHDA, CDR2 SQIVND (reference sequence). This CDR3 contains 12 residues. The CDR3 DNA follows: TGTGCCAGTAGTGCGGGACTTCTCGCCCAGTACTTC. This sequence encodes CASSAGLLAQYF.